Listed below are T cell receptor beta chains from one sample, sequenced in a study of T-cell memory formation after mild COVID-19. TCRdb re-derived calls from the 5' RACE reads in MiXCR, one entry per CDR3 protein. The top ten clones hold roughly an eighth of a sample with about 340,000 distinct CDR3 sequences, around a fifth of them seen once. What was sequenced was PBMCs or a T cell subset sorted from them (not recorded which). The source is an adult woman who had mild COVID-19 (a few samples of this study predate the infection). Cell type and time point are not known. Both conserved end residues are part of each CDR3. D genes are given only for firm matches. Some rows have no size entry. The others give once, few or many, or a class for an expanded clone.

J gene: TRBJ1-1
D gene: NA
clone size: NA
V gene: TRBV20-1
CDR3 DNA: TGCAGTGCTGCCTCAGGGGCGGTCACTGAAGCTTTCTTT
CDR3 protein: CSAASGAVTEAFF

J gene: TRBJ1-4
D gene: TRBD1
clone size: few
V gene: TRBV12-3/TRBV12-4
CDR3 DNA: TGTGCCAGCAGTGCGACAGGGGTAACTAATGAAAAACTGTTTTTT
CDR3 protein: CASSATGVTNEKLFF

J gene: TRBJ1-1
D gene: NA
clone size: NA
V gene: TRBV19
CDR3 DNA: TGTGCCAGTAGTACAATTGGAGGTGCTGAAGCTTTCTTT
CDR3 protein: CASSTIGGAEAFF

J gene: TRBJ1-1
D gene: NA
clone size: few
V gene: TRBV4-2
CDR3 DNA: TGTGCCAGCAGCCAAGATCTAATGGGGGTGAACACTGAAGCTTTCTTT
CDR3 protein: CASSQDLMGVNTEAFF

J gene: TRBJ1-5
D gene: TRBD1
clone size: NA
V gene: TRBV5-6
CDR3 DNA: TGTGCCAGCAGCTCAGGACAGGGGGGACAGCCCCAGCATTTT
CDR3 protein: CASSSGQGGQPQHF

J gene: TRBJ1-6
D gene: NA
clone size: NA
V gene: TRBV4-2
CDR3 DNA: TGTGCCAGCAGCCAAGATCACGGGGGCAACCTCCACTTT
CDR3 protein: CASSQDHGGNLHF

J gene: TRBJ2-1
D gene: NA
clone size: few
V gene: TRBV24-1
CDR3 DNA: TGTGCCACCAGTGATCCTCGGAAAGAGAAGGGTGAGCAGTTCTTC
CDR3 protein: CATSDPRKEKGEQFF

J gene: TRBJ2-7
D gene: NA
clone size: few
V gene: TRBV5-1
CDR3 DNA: TGCGCCAGCAGCTTGGGTAGACTATTACCCTACGAGCAGTACTTC
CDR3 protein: CASSLGRLLPYEQYF

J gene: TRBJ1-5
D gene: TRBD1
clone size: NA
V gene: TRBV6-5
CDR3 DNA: TGTGCCAGCAGCTTACAGGGGGCCCGCAATCAGCCCCAGCATTTT
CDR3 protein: CASSLQGARNQPQHF

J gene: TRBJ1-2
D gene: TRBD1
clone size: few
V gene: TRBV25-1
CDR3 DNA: TGTGCCAGCAGTGAAGGAGGGACAGTACCTAACTATGGCTACACCTTC
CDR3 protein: CASSEGGTVPNYGYTF

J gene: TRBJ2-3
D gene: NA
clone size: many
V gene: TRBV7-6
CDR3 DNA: TGTGCCAGCAGACGAGCTCAGGGTAGCACAGATACGCAGTATTTT
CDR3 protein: CASRRAQGSTDTQYF

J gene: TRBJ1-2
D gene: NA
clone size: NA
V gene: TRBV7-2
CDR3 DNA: TGTGCCAGCAGCCCCTCCGGGACACGATCTAACTATGGCTACACCTTC
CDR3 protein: CASSPSGTRSNYGYTF

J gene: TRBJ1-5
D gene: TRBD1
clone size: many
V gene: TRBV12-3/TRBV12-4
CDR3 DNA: TGTGCCAGCAGCTACTCCGGGACAGGGGGTAATCAGCCCCAGCATTTT
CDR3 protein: CASSYSGTGGNQPQHF

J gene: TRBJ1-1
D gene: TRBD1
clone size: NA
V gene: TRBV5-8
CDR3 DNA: TGTGCCAGCAGCCCGTACAGGGGGAATTTCAACACTGAAGCTTTCTTT
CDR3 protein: CASSPYRGNFNTEAFF

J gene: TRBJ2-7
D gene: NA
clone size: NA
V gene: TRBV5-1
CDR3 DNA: TGCGCCAGCAGCTTATCGGGGGACGGCTCCTACGAGCAGTACTTC
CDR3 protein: CASSLSGDGSYEQYF

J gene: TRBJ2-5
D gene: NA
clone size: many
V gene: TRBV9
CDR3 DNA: TGTGCCAGCAGCGCCTTTTTCGGCGTCCTAGAGACCCAGTACTTC
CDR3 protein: CASSAFFGVLETQYF

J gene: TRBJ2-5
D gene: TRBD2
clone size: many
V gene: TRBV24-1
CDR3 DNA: TGTGCCACCAGCCGACAACTTACTAGCGGGAGTGAGACCCAGTACTTC
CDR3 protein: CATSRQLTSGSETQYF

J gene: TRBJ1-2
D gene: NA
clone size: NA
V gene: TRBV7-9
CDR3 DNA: TGTGCCAGCAGTACGTTAGACTATGGCTACACCTTC
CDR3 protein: CASSTLDYGYTF

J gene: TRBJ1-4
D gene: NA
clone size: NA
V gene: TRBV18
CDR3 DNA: TGTGCCAGCTCGCTGGACAGTCTTAATGAAAAACTGTTTTTT
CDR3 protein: CASSLDSLNEKLFF

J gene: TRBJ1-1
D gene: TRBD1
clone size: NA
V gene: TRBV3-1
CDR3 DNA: TGTGCCAGCAGCCAATTCAGGGGGGGCACTGAAGCTTTCTTT
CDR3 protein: CASSQFRGGTEAFF

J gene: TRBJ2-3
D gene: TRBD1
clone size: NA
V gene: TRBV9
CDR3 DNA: TGTGCCAGCAGCAAGAGGGGACAGGGGCTCATAGATACGCAGTATTTT
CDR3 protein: CASSKRGQGLIDTQYF

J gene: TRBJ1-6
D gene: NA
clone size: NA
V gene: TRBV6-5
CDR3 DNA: TGTGCCAGCAGTTATCGCGGGGGTTCACCCCTCCACTTT
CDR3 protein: CASSYRGGSPLHF

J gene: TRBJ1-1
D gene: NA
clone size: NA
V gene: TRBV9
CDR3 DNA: TGTGCCAGCAGCCCAACGACAGAGTTGAACACTGAAGCTTTCTTT
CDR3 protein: CASSPTTELNTEAFF

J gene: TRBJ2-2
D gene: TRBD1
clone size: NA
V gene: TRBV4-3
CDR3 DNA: TGCGCCAGCAGCCAAGATCTGACAGGGGAAACCGGGGAGCTGTTTTTT
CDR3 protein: CASSQDLTGETGELFF

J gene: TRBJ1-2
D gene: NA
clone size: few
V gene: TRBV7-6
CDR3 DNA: TGTGCCAGCAGCTTAGGGGGCGGGGGCGGAAGAGGGTCGTATGGCTACACCTTC
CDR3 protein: CASSLGGGGGRGSYGYTF

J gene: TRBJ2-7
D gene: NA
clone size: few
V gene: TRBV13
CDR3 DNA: TGTGCCAGCAGCTTAGGCCTGTCCGAGGACGAGCAGTACTTC
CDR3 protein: CASSLGLSEDEQYF

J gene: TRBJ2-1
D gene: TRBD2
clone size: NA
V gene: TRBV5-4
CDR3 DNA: TGTGCCAGCAGCCAAATAATAGCGGGTGGGGATGAGCAGTTCTTC
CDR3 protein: CASSQIIAGGDEQFF

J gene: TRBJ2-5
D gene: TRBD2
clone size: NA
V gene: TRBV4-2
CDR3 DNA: TGTGCCAGCAGCCAAGATGATAGGCTAGCGGGCCTAGAGACCCAGTACTTC
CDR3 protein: CASSQDDRLAGLETQYF

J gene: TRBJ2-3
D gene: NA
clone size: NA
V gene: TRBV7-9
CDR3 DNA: TGTGCCAGCAGCTTAACAGAGGTGGATACGCAGTATTTT
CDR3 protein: CASSLTEVDTQYF

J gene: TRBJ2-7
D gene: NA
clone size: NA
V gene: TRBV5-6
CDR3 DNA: TGTGCCAGCAGCTTGGCGCCAGGGAAACGAAACGAGCAGTACTTC
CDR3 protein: CASSLAPGKRNEQYF

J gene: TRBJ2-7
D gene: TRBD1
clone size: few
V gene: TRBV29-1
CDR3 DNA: TGCAGCGTTGAAGCCAGACGTCGGGGACAGGGTTCCTACGAGCAGTACTTC
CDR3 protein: CSVEARRRGQGSYEQYF

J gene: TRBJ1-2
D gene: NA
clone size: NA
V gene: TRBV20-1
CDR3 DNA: TGCAGTGCTCGGGCCCTACGCGGCATTGACTATGGCTACACCTTC
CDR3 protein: CSARALRGIDYGYTF

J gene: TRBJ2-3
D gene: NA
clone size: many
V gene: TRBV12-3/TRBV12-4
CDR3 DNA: TGTGCCAGCAGCCCAGCCCTTTCTAGCACAGATACGCAGTATTTT
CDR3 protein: CASSPALSSTDTQYF

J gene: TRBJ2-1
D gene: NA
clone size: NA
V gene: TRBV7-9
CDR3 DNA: TGTGCCAGCAGCCCGGCCTACAATGAGCAGTTCTTC
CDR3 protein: CASSPAYNEQFF

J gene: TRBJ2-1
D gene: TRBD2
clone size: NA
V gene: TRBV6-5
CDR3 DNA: TGTGCCAGCAGTTACTCGATCGGGGGGACCGATGAGCAGTTCTTC
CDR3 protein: CASSYSIGGTDEQFF

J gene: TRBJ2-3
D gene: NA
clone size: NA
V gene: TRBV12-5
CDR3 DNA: TGTGCTAGTGGTTTGGGTAGCACAGATACGCAGTATTTT
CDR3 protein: CASGLGSTDTQYF

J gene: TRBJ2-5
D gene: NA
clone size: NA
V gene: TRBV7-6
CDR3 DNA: TGTGCCAGCAGCTCCAGTACGAACAGGGAGGAGACCCAGTACTTC
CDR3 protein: CASSSSTNREETQYF

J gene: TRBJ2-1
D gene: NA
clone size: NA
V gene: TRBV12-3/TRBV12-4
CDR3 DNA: TGTGCCAGCAGTCAGAGGGTCTCCTACAATGAGCAGTTCTTC
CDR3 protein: CASSQRVSYNEQFF

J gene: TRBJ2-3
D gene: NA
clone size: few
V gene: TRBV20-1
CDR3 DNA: TGCAGTGCTCGAGACAGACTCACAGATACGCAGTATTTT
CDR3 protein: CSARDRLTDTQYF

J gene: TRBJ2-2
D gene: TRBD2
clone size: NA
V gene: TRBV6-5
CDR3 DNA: TGTGCCAGCAGCATAGCGGGGACCGGGGAGCTGTTTTTT
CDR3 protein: CASSIAGTGELFF

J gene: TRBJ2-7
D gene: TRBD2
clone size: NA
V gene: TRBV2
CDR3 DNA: TGTGCCAGCAGTCCCACCCTACGGGGGGTTACCTACGAGCAGTACTTC
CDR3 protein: CASSPTLRGVTYEQYF

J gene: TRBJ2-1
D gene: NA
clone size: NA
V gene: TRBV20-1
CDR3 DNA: TGCAGTGCGCCTGACTTGGAGAGCTCCTACAATGAGCAGTTCTTC
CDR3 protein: CSAPDLESSYNEQFF

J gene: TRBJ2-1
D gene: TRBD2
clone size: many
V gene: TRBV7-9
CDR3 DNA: TGTGCCAGCAGCTCCATGGGGGGAGGGCCGGTTTCCTACAATGAGCAGTTCTTC
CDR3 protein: CASSSMGGGPVSYNEQFF

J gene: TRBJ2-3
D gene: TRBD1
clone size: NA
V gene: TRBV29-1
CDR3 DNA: TGCAGCGTTGAAGGCCCCGTGACAGGGCATAGAGATACGCAGTATTTT
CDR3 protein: CSVEGPVTGHRDTQYF

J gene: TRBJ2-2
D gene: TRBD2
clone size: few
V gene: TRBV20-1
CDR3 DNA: TGCAGTGCTAGGGCTAGCGGGAGGGCGGGCACCGGGGAGCTGTTTTTT
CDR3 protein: CSARASGRAGTGELFF

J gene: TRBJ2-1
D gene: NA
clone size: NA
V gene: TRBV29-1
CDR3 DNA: TGCAGCGAAGGGGCCAATGAGCAGTTCTTC
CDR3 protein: CSEGANEQFF

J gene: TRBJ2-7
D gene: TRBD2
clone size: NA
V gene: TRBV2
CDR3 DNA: TGTGCCAGCCAGCGGGGTCCGCCCTACGAGCAGTACTTC
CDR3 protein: CASQRGPPYEQYF

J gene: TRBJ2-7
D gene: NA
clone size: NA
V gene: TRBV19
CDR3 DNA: TGTGCCAGTAGCCCCCTTGAGGGTAGCGCCTCCTACGAGCAGTACTTC
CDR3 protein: CASSPLEGSASYEQYF

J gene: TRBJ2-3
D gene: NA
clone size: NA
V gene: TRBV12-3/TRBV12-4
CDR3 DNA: TGTGCCACGGGCGAGGTGGCAGATACGCAGTATTTT
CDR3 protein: CATGEVADTQYF

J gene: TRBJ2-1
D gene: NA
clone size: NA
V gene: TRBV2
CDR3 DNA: TGTGCCAGCAACAAGGACGACGCGAGGGAGCAGTTCTTC
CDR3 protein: CASNKDDAREQFF

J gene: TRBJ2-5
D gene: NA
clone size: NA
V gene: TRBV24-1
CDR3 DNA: TGTGCCACCGGACGGGGGTCCCAAGAGACCCAGTACTTC
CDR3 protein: CATGRGSQETQYF

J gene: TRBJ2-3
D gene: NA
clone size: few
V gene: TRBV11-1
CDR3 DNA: TGTGCCAGCAGCTTAGCGAGGACTAGCACAGATACGCAGTATTTT
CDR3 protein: CASSLARTSTDTQYF

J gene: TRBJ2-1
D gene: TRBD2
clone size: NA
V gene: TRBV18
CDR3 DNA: TGTGCCAGCTCACCCCTCGGAGTAGCGGGGACCAATGAGCAGTTCTTC
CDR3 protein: CASSPLGVAGTNEQFF